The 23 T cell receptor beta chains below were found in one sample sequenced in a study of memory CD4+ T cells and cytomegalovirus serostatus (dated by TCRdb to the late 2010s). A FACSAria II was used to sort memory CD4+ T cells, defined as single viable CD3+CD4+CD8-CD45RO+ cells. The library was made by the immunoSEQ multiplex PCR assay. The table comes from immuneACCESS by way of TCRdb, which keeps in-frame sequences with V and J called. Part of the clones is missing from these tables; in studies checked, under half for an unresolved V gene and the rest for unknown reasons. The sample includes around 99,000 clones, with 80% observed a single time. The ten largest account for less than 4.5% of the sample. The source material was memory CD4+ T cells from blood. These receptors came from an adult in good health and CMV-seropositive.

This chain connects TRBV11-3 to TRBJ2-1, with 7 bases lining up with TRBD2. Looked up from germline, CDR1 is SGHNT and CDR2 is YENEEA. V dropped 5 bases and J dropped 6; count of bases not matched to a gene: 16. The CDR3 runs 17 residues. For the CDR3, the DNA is TGTGCCAGCAGCCATGCGGGTTGGGCGGGAGAAGGCAATGAGCAGTTCTTC. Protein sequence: CASSHAGWAGEGNEQFF.

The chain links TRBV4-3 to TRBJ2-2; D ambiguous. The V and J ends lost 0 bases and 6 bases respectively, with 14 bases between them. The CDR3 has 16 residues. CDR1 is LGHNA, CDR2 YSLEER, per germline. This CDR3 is CASSQESTRPAGELFF. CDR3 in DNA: TGCGCCAGCAGCCAAGAATCGACTCGCCCGGCCGGGGAGCTGTTTTTT.

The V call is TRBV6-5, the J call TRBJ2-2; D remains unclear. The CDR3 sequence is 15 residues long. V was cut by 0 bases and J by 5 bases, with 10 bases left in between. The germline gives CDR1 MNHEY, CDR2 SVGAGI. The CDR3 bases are TGTGCCAGCAGTTACTCCCAAGGGCGTACCGGGGAGCTGTTTTTT. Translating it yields CASSYSQGRTGELFF.

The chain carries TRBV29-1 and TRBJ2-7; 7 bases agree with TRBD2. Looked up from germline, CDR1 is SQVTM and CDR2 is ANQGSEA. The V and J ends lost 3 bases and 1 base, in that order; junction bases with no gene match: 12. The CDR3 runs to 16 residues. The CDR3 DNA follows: TGCAGCGTTGATTCCCCGGGGAGGGGCGGTTCCTACGAGCAGTACTTC. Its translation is CSVDSPGRGGSYEQYF.

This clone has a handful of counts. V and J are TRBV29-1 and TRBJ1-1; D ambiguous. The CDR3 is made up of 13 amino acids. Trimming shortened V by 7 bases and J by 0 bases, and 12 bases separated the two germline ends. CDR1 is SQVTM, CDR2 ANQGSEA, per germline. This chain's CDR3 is CSANSLMNTEAFF. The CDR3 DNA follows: TGCAGCGCTAATTCGCTCATGAACACTGAAGCTTTCTTT.

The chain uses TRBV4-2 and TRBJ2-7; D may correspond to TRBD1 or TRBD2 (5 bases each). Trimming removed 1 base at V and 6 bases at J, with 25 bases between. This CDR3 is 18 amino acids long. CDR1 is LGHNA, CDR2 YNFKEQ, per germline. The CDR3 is CASSQASFGTNAVSEQYF. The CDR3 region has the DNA TGTGCCAGCAGCCAAGCGTCTTTCGGGACCAACGCCGTCTCCGAGCAGTACTTC.

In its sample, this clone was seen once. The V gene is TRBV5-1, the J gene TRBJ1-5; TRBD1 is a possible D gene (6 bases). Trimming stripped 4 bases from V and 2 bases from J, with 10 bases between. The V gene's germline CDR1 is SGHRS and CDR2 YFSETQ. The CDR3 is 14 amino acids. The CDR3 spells CASSPTGGNQPQHF. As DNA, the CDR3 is TGCGCCAGCAGCCCGACAGGTGGCAATCAGCCCCAGCATTTT.

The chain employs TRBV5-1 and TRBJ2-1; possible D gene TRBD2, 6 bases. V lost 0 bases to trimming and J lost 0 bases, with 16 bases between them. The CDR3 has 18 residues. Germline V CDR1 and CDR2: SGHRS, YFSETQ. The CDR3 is CASSLALAALPSYNEQFF. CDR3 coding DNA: TGCGCCAGCAGCTTGGCCTTAGCGGCCCTACCCTCCTACAATGAGCAGTTCTTC.

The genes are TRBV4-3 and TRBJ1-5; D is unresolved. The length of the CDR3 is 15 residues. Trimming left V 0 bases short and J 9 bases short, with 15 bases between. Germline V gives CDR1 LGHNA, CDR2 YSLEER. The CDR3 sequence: CASSQDSQTLAPQHF. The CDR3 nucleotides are TGCGCCAGCAGCCAAGACTCCCAGACTTTGGCGCCCCAGCATTTT.

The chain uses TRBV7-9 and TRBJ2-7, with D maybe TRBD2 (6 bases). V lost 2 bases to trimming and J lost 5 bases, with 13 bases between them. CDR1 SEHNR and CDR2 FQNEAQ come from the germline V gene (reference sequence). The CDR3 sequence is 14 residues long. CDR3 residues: CASSLLEGHNEQYF. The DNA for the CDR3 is TGTGCCAGCAGCTTATTGGAGGGGCACAACGAGCAGTACTTC.

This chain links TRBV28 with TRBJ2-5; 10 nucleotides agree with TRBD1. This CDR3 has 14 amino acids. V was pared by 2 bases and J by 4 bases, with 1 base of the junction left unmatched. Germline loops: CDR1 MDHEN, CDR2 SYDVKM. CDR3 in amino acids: CASSLDRGPETQYF. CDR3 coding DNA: TGTGCCAGCAGTTTAGACAGGGGGCCAGAGACCCAGTACTTC.

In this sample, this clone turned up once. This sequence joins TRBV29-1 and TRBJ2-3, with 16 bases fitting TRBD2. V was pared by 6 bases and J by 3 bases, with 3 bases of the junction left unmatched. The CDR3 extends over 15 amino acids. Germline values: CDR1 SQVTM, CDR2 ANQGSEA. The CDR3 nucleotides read TGCAGCGTGACGGGACTAGCGGGAGGGACAGATACGCAGTATTTT. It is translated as CSVTGLAGGTDTQYF.

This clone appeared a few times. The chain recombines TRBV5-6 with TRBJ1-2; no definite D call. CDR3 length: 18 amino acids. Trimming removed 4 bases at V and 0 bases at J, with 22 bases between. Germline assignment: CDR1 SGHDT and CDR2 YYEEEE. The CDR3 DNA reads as TGTGCCAGCAGCCTATTCCGTGGAGGGTCTGTCGCTAACTATGGCTACACCTTC. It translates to CASSLFRGGSVANYGYTF. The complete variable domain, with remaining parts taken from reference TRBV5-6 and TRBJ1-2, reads DAGVTQSPTHLIKTRGQQVTLRCSPKSGHDTVSWYQQALGQGPQFIFQYYEEEERQRGNFPDRFSGHQFPNYSSELNVNALLLGDSALYLCASSLFRGGSVANYGYTFGSGTRLTVV.

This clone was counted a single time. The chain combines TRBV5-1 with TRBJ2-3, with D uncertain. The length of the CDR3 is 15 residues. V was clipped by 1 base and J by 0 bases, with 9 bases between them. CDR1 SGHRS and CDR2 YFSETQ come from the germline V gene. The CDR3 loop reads CASSLFGVSTDTQYF. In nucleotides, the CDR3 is TGCGCCAGCAGCTTGTTTGGGGTTAGCACAGATACGCAGTATTTT.

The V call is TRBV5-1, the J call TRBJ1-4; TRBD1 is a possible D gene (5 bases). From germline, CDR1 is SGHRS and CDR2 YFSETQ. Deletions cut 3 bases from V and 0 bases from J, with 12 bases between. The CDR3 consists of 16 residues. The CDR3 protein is CASSWRGSATNEKLFF. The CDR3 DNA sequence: TGCGCCAGCAGCTGGAGGGGTTCTGCAACTAATGAAAAACTGTTTTTT.

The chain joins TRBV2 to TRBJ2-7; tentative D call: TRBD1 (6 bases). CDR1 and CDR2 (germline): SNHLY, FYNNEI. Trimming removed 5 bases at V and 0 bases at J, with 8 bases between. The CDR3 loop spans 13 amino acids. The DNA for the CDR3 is TGTGCCAGCAGTTTGGACAGCTCCTACGAGCAGTACTTC. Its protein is CASSLDSSYEQYF.

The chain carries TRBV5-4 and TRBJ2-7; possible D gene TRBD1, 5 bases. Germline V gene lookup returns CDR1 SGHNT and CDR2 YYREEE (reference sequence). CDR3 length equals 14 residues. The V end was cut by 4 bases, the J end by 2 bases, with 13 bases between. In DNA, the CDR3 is TGTGCCAGCAGCGTCAGGGCAAGCGCCTACGAGCAGTACTTC. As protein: CASSVRASAYEQYF.

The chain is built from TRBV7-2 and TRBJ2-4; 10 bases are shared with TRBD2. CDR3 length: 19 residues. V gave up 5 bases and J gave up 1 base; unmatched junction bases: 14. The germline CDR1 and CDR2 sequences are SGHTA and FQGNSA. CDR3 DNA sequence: TGTGCCAGCAGCGTAGTCAGCGGGAGGGCCCTTGGGGCCAAAAACATTCAGTACTTC. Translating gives CASSVVSGRALGAKNIQYF.

CDR3 sequence reads: CAISGGTRSSYEQYF. DNA for the CDR3: TGTGCCATCAGTGGGGGCACTAGAAGCTCCTACGAGCAGTACTTC. V and J are TRBV10-3 and TRBJ2-7; the D call may be TRBD1 or TRBD2 (5 bases each). The germline gives CDR1 ENHRY, CDR2 SYGVKD. With 4 bases removed from V and 0 bases from J, the gap between germline ends came to 13 bases. This CDR3 contains 15 residues.

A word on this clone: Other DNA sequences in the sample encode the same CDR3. The CDR3 here is CASSFKTGGDTQYF. CDR3 in DNA: TGTGCCAGCAGCTTCAAGACCGGCGGAGATACGCAGTATTTT. The rearrangement links TRBV7-3 to TRBJ2-3; D is undetermined. The V gene lost 3 bases and the J gene lost 5 bases, with 12 bases spanning the gap. Germline CDR1 SGHTA, CDR2 FQGTGA. CDR3 length: 14 amino acids.

The CDR3 here is CASSGERTDTQYF. In DNA form, the CDR3 reads TGTGCCAGCAGTGGGGAGCGAACAGATACGCAGTATTTT. The V gene is TRBV2, the J gene TRBJ2-3; weak D call: TRBD2 (5 bases). CDR1 and CDR2 (germline): SNHLY, FYNNEI. Between the trimmed V and J ends, which lost 4 bases and 3 bases, there was a span of 8 bases. CDR3 size: 13 residues. The full variable domain, its missing parts supplied by reference TRBV2 and TRBJ2-3, is EPEVTQTPSHQVTQMGQEVILRCVPISNHLYFYWYRQILGQKVEFLVSFYNNEISEKSEIFDDQFSVERPDGSNFTLKIRSTKLEDSAMYFCASSGERTDTQYFGPGTRLTVL.

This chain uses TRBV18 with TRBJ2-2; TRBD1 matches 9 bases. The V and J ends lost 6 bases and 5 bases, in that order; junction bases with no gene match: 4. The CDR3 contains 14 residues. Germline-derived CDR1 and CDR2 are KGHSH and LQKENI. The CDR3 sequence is CASSGQGGTGELFF. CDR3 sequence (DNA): TGTGCCAGCTCGGGACAGGGAGGAACCGGGGAGCTGTTTTTT.

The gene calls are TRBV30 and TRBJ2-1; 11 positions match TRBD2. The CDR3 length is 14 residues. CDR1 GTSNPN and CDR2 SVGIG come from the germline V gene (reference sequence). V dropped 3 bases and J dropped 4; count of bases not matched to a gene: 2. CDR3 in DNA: TGTGCCTGGAGCGTAGCGGGAGGGTACAATGAGCAGTTCTTC. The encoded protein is CAWSVAGGYNEQFF.